The TCR beta chain under discussion was sequenced for a study of OX40 agonist ivuxolimab in advanced cancers. This clone showed up just a few times. Libraries were prepared by immunoSEQ multiplex PCR; TCRdb keeps only in-frame clonotypes and omits some of them. In the table there are roughly 93,000 clones, 84% of which are singletons. This CDR3 spans 15 amino acids. V lost 6 bases and J lost 0, with 15 bases in between. Germline V gene data show CDR1 as MNHNS and CDR2 as SASEGT. The sequence was obtained from an adult with an advanced solid tumor such as melanoma, head and neck, liver or kidney cancer. This specimen consisted of CD4+ or CD8+ T cells sorted from blood, obtained in a trial of the OX40 agonist ivuxolimab. The chain couples TRBV6-1 to TRBJ2-7, with a possible D match to TRBD1 (7 bases). CDR3 coding DNA: TGTGCCAGCAGGGCCCGGGGGACAGTCTCCTACGAGCAGTACTTC. Protein sequence: CASRARGTVSYEQYF.